Listed here is a single T cell receptor (beta chain). Its specificity is unknown. These data originate in a study of a mutant IDH1 vaccine in newly diagnosed glioma. Time point described: week 11, during vaccination. Each vaccine dose was 300 ug of mutant IDH1 20-mer peptide, with topical imiquimod. The CDR3 is made up of 15 amino acids. In germline, CDR1 is SGDLS, CDR2 YYNGEE. V dropped 3 bases and J dropped 0 bases, with 12 bases sitting between them. Some clones are missing from TCRdb's copy, which holds only in-frame ones; the method was immunoSEQ multiplex PCR. The sample records tens of thousands of clones, 70% to 80% being singletons.

The sample was PBMCs, taken from a glioma patient whose treatment included an IDH1 peptide vaccine. The receptor was isolated from a man aged 40-49 years with glioma. V and J are TRBV9 and TRBJ1-1, with D perhaps TRBD1 (5 bases). The CDR3 sequence: CASSGGRTMNTEAFF. DNA for the CDR3: TGTGCCAGCAGCGGGGGACGAACCATGAACACTGAAGCTTTCTTT.